These 9 T cell receptor beta chains were all obtained from the same sample, sequenced in a study of blood T cell repertoires in COVID-19. Sequencing was performed with immunoSEQ multiplex PCR; in TCRdb, only in-frame clones are kept and a portion is missing. The repertoire holds 200,000 to 250,000 clones, with about 80% as singletons. The specimen was peripheral blood. Receptor source: a woman older than 75 with acute or convalescent COVID-19.

V usage is TRBV20-1 and J usage is TRBJ1-2; TRBD1 might be the D (5 bases). The CDR3 runs to 17 residues. Germline V lookup: CDR1 DFQATT, CDR2 SNEGSKA (reference sequence). Between the trimmed V and J ends, which lost 3 bases and 0 bases, there was a span of 20 bases. The DNA of the CDR3 is TGCAGTGCTAGTGTTGACCGCGGACAATTAGCTAACTATGGCTACACCTTC. This encodes CSASVDRGQLANYGYTF.

The chain is built from TRBV6-5 and TRBJ2-7; 7 nucleotides align to TRBD1. Trimming removed 6 bases from V and 2 bases from J; junction bases left unmatched: 7. CDR3 size: 14 residues. Per germline, CDR1 MNHEY and CDR2 SVGAGI. CDR3 nucleotide sequence: TGTGCCAGCAGCTCGACAGGGACAACCTACGAGCAGTACTTC. The encoded protein is CASSSTGTTYEQYF.

The genes are TRBV11-2 and TRBJ1-4; TRBD1 agrees at 11 bases. This CDR3 contains 16 residues. CDR1 and CDR2 from the germline V gene are SGHAT and FQNNGV. V dropped 5 bases and J dropped 0; count of bases not matched to a gene: 2. CDR3 amino acids: CASSQGQGATNEKLFF. The CDR3 nucleotides are TGTGCCAGCAGCCAGGGACAGGGGGCAACTAATGAAAAACTGTTTTTT.

The chain joins TRBV5-1 to TRBJ2-4, with TRBD2 matching over 11 bases. The germline gives CDR1 SGHRS, CDR2 YFSETQ. There are 21 residues in the CDR3. The V and J ends lost 4 bases and 2 bases, in that order; junction bases with no gene match: 20. The CDR3 nucleotides read TGCGCCAGCAGCCGGACGGGACTAGCGGAATCCTACCTAGTTCCCAAAAACATTCAGTACTTC. Protein: CASSRTGLAESYLVPKNIQYF.

V gene TRBV4-1 combines with J gene TRBJ1-1, with D tentatively TRBD1 (5 bases). Germline V CDR1 and CDR2: MGHRA, YSYEKL. V was shortened by 0 bases and J by 6 bases, with 29 bases between the two germline ends. The CDR3 has 20 amino acids. The CDR3 coding sequence is TGCGCCAGCAGCCAAGAATCTCCACTCTTGAGGGCCGGGGGTTCTCCTGAAGCTTTCTTT. Its protein product is CASSQESPLLRAGGSPEAFF.

The chain carries TRBV7-6 and TRBJ2-7; unclear D gene. Trimming pared 2 bases from V and 6 bases from J, leaving 5 bases between. CDR1 is SGHVS and CDR2 is FNYEAQ in the germline V gene. The CDR3 spans 11 residues. The CDR3 loop is CASSLYSEQYF. Here the CDR3 DNA reads TGTGCCAGCAGCTTATATAGCGAGCAGTACTTC.

The CDR3 bases are TGTGCCAGTAGTATGGGTCGTCCTACTAGCGCAGATACGCAGTATTTT. Translation: CASSMGRPTSADTQYF. The chain has TRBV19 and TRBJ2-3, with TRBD2 matching over 7 bases. Looked up from germline, CDR1 is LNHDA and CDR2 is SQIVND (reference sequence). The trim removed 3 bases at V and 4 bases at J, leaving 10 bases unmatched. This CDR3 is 16 amino acids long.

This clone was observed once. The chain carries TRBV2 and TRBJ2-2, with 8 bases identical to TRBD2. CDR3 length equals 16 residues. V was clipped by 4 bases and J by 7 bases; unmatched bases: 11. Germline CDR1 and CDR2: SNHLY and FYNNEI. In nucleotides, the CDR3 is TGTGCCAGCAGTGGCTTAGGACTAGCCTCGGTCGGGGAGCTGTTTTTT. Translation gives CASSGLGLASVGELFF.

The chain recombines TRBV19 with TRBJ1-5; 10 positions agree with TRBD1. The germline gives CDR1 LNHDA, CDR2 SQIVND (reference sequence). The CDR3 spans 16 residues. The V gene end was trimmed by 4 bases and the J gene end by 3 bases; junction bases not matched to a gene: 6. In DNA, the CDR3 is TGTGCCAGTAGTACCCCCGGGACAGGGGACAATCAGCCCCAGCATTTT. It encodes CASSTPGTGDNQPQHF.